This paragraph reports one T cell receptor beta chain. V was pared by 0 bases and J by 10 bases, with 9 bases between. The CDR3 has 12 amino acids. Sequenced by immunoSEQ multiplex PCR; TCRdb stores in-frame clones only, minus some. The table shows hundreds of thousands of clones, with roughly 80% occurring only once. This record comes from a study of blood T cell repertoires in COVID-19. The TCR originated in a man under 40 with active or convalescent COVID-19. Sample: peripheral blood. This chain links TRBV12-3 or TRBV12-4 with TRBJ2-5; a possible D gene is TRBD1 (6 bases). This chain's CDR3 is CASSLAPGVQYF. The CDR3, as DNA: TGTGCCAGCAGTTTAGCCCCAGGGGTCCAGTACTTC.